This section outlines one T cell receptor beta chain sequence together with its context. This receptor's antigen is unknown. No base quality information exists; no much larger clone differs at one position. Reading from cysteine to phenylalanine, the CDR3 counts 14 amino acids. Only the CDR3 DNA stays, 42 bases, in frame from base 1. V ends up 3 bases short and J 3 bases short, with an unmatched junction base count of 2. Via the germline V gene, CDR1 is MGHDK and CDR2 SYGVNS. The sample is drawn from a study of Ad26.COV2.S vaccination and SARS-CoV-2 variants (TCRdb year 2021). Study-wide context: Donors in the vaccine arm were drawn from COV1001, a multicentre, randomized, double-blind, placebo-controlled phase I-IIa trial testing Ad26.COV2.S in healthy adults. Ad26.COV2.S was administered intramuscularly at a dose of 5x10^10 or 1x10^11 viral particles, either as one shot or as two shots given 56 days apart. The specificity and breadth of SARS-CoV-2-reactive T cell receptors after Ad26.COV2.S vaccination were assessed by TCRbeta repertoire sequencing. A total of about 30 samples were included in the TCR-sequenced set, comprising roughly 19 Ad26.COV2.S vaccine recipients, 5 placebo recipients and 8 SARS-CoV-2 convalescent individuals. Participants in the trial were split at random into five groups of five each, receiving low-dose or high-dose Ad26.COV2.S once or twice, or else placebo on both occasions. Blinding of investigators to trial group allocation was maintained during experiments and outcome assessment. Here is what the overall study found, with its caveats: After vaccination, substantial breadth of spike-specific CD8+ and CD4+ T cell responses was reported. The authors noted that total T cell responses may have been underestimated by the TCR breadth and depth analyses. Comparable non-spike TCR breadth was observed between vaccine and placebo recipients, consistent with only spike being contained in the vaccine. Comparing responses between vaccine doses or regimens was not something the study was powered to do. Higher spike-specific TCR breadth was observed in Ad26.COV2.S recipients than in placebo recipients (P = 0.0014).

What this sample's treatment or condition label stands for: some 20 received Ad26.COV2.S at low or high dose, single or two shots; 5 received placebo; per-sample allocation not given. Repertoires of vaccine and placebo recipients were sequenced from samples taken on day 63 after the first injection. Between 29 July and 7 August 2020, Cohort 1b enrolled 25 adults aged 18-55 years at one site in Boston, USA. As a vaccine, Ad26.COV2.S was a replication-incompetent adenovirus type 26 vector that expressed a prefusion-stabilized SARS-CoV-2 spike protein derived from the original Wuhan strain. TCRbeta CDR3 regions were sequenced with the immunoSEQ Assay. After extraction, genomic DNA underwent amplification by bias-controlled multiplex PCR, followed by high-throughput sequencing. On the study's bioinformatics: To quantify the absolute abundance of each unique TCRbeta CDR3 region, sequences were collapsed and filtered. Usable DNA was measured by amplifying reference genes present in all nucleated cells, and TCRbeta template counts were normalized to that usable DNA to estimate T cell fraction. Repertoire TCRs were annotated as SARS-CoV-2-specific when V gene, CDR3 amino acid sequence and J gene were exactly matched to a known reactive TCR set. The reference SARS-CoV-2 TCR set came from MIRA and was filtered for enrichment in COVID-19-positive ImmuneCODE repertoires, removing public or cross-reactive TCRs. Using the MIRA antigens, annotated TCRs were further analysed by specific ORF or by position within an ORF. Breadth was defined as annotated unique rearrangements over total unique productive rearrangements; depth was the summed frequency of those rearrangements. Two-sided Wilcoxon rank-sum tests were applied when comparing TCR breadth between groups. The table comes from immuneACCESS by way of TCRdb, which keeps in-frame sequences with V and J called. Part of the clones is missing from these tables; in studies checked, under half for an unresolved V gene and the rest for unknown reasons. The V and J calls and clone size come from that table; D and trimming were worked out from the DNA. This sample has 200,000 to 300,000 clones in its table, and over 75% of those were observed once. Around 10% of the sample is taken by the ten largest.

This receptor was obtained from a person aged 18 to 59 who received the Ad26.COV2.S COVID-19 vaccine or a placebo. This receptor chain uses TRBV25-1 and TRBJ2-5, with 9 bases in between that match TRBD1. Sequenced material: peripheral blood, taken in a trial of Ad26.COV2.S vaccine versus placebo. The DNA reads as follows: TGTGCCAGCAGTGACGACAGGGGGAAAGAGACCCAGTACTTC. It encodes CASSDDRGKETQYF. With all but the CDR3 taken from the reference TRBV25-1 and TRBJ2-5 genes, the full variable domain is: EADIYQTPRYLVIGTGKKITLECSQTMGHDKMYWYQQDPGMELHLIHYSYGVNSTEKGDLSSESTVSRIRTEHFPLTLESARPSHTSQYLCASSDDRGKETQYFGPGTRLLVL.